The next 30 T cell receptor beta chains were all read from a single sample in a study of human T cells and chemical hapten exposure. The time point was: patch test 3, about 24 weeks after DPC sensitization. The treatment: therapeutic diphenylcyclopropenone sensitization with weekly scalp DPC. TCRdb re-called the RACE reads through MiXCR, storing one row per CDR3 protein. Of under 200,000 distinct CDR3 sequences in the sample, around a quarter were seen once. The starting material was whole blood, obtained in connection with sensitization to the hapten diphenylcyclopropenone (DPC). The source of these receptors is a woman between 18 and 29 years old with alopecia areata. Some clones in this sample may be carry-over from other donors' samples.

This chain uses TRBV9 with TRBJ2-5; possible D gene TRBD2, 5 bases. CDR3 length: 15 amino acids. Per the germline V gene, CDR1 is SGDLS and CDR2 is YYNGEE. Trimming shortened V by 2 bases and J by 4 bases, and 15 bases separated the two germline ends. The CDR3 DNA reads as TGTGCCAGCAGCGTGGTCGGCGGGCCGTCAGAGACCCAGTACTTC. Its protein is CASSVVGGPSETQYF.

The chain is built from TRBV5-1 and TRBJ2-2; possible D gene TRBD2, 6 bases. V lost 3 bases and J 6 bases, leaving 18 bases between the germline ends. Germline values: CDR1 SGHRS, CDR2 YFSETQ. CDR3 length equals 16 residues. CDR3 sequence: CASSSATSIIPGELFF. As DNA, the CDR3 is TGCGCCAGCAGCTCTGCGACTAGTATCATTCCCGGGGAGCTGTTTTTT.

V is TRBV9 and J is TRBJ1-5, with TRBD1 matching over 7 bases. With 3 bases clipped from V and 4 bases from J, the junction kept 7 bases outside the gene matches. The CDR3 has 15 residues. The germline V gene has CDR1 SGDLS and CDR2 YYNGEE. The CDR3 loop reads CASSERGQLNQPQHF. The DNA for the CDR3 is TGTGCCAGCAGCGAAAGGGGACAGTTAAATCAGCCCCAGCATTTT.

This clonotype was observed a handful of times. A junction boundary mismatches the germline segment, possibly from a read error. The chain recombines TRBV25-1 with TRBJ2-3; 8 bases fit TRBD2. Per the germline V gene, CDR1 is MGHDK and CDR2 is SYGVNS. The CDR3 sequence is 10 residues long. CDR3 residues: CASSELGLVF. The CDR3, as DNA: TGTGCCAGCAGTGAACTGGGACTAGTGTTT. Full variable domain (outside the CDR3, taken from reference TRBV25-1 and TRBJ2-3): EADIYQTPRYLVIGTGKKITLECSQTMGHDKMYWYQQDPGMELHLIHYSYGVNSTEKGDLSSESTVSRIRTEHFPLTLESARPSHTSQYLCASSELGLVFGPGTRLTVL.

This chain connects TRBV7-2 to TRBJ2-7; 11 bases agree with TRBD1. V was clipped by 6 bases and J by 7 bases; unmatched bases: 11. CDR1 is SGHTA and CDR2 is FQGNSA in the germline V gene. The CDR3 contains 15 residues. The CDR3: CASSTGTGGPWEQYF. The CDR3 DNA sequence: TGTGCCAGCAGTACCGGGACAGGGGGGCCCTGGGAGCAGTACTTC.

The table lists this clonotype with many counts. V is TRBV11-2 and J is TRBJ2-1; 7 nucleotides line up with TRBD1. V dropped 2 bases and J dropped 2; count of bases not matched to a gene: 6. This CDR3 contains 16 residues. Germline CDR1 reads SGHAT; CDR2 reads FQNNGV. CDR3 amino acids: CASSLIKGAAYNEQFF. The DNA for the CDR3 is TGTGCCAGCAGCTTAATAAAGGGGGCTGCCTACAATGAGCAGTTCTTC.

The chain employs TRBV20-1 and TRBJ1-5; TRBD1 is a possible D gene (6 bases). V was pared by 2 bases and J by 0 bases, with 8 bases between. Germline loops: CDR1 DFQATT, CDR2 SNEGSKA (reference sequence). The CDR3 consists of 14 residues. This CDR3 is CSARNRVSNQPQHF. The CDR3 DNA reads TGCAGTGCTAGAAACAGGGTTAGCAATCAGCCCCAGCATTTT.

This clonotype showed up just a few times. The V gene is TRBV15, the J gene TRBJ2-7; D might be TRBD1 (6 bases). In germline, CDR1 is LNHNV, CDR2 YYDKDF (reference sequence). V lost 3 bases and J lost 1, with 10 bases in between. The CDR3 contains 14 residues. In DNA form, the CDR3 reads TGTGCCACCAGCAGCTTCACAGGGTCCTACGAGCAGTACTTC. Its protein is CATSSFTGSYEQYF.

This clonotype was picked up a small number of times. The chain uses TRBV9 and TRBJ1-2; 7 positions agree with TRBD1. Germline trimming cut 3 bases from V and 6 bases from J; bases unmatched to any gene: 11. The CDR3 is 15 amino acids. CDR1 and CDR2 from the germline V gene are SGDLS and YYNGEE. CDR3 DNA sequence: TGTGCCAGCAGCGGACGACAGGGCCCTGCGCATGGCTACACCTTC. It specifies CASSGRQGPAHGYTF.

This clonotype was seen repeatedly, ten times or more. The chain couples TRBV10-2 to TRBJ2-3, with D perhaps TRBD2 (6 bases). The CDR3 totals 13 residues. V lost 10 bases and J 4 bases, leaving 15 bases between the germline ends. Germline lookup yields CDR1 WSHSY and CDR2 SAAADI. CDR3 region: CATRLERADTQYF. DNA of the CDR3: TGCGCCACTCGACTAGAACGCGCAGATACGCAGTATTTT.

CDR3 amino acids: CASSLGSLNTGELFF. The CDR3 nucleotides read TGCGCCAGCAGCTTGGGTAGCTTGAACACCGGGGAGCTGTTTTTT. V and J are TRBV5-1 and TRBJ2-2; D gene uncertain. The CDR3 sequence is 15 residues long. Germline lookup yields CDR1 SGHRS and CDR2 YFSETQ. V was trimmed by 0 bases and J by 1 base, leaving 7 bases between them.

The CDR3 bases are TGTGCCACCGCCGGGACAGGGGGGAGAAATACGCAGTATTTT. Protein sequence: CATAGTGGRNTQYF. The chain is built from TRBV24-1 and TRBJ2-3, with TRBD1 matching over 11 bases. Germline CDR1 reads KGHDR; CDR2 reads SFDVKD. The CDR3 loop spans 14 amino acids. The trim removed 9 bases at V and 7 bases at J, leaving 8 bases unmatched.

The rearrangement uses TRBV20-1 and TRBJ2-1, with D possibly being TRBD1 (5 bases). Germline V gene lookup returns CDR1 DFQATT and CDR2 SNEGSKA (reference sequence). The germline V and J ends were trimmed by 2 bases and 8 bases, with 13 bases remaining between them. The CDR3 is 13 residues long. CDR3 amino acids: CSARQGHFDEQFF. The CDR3 DNA follows: TGCAGTGCTAGACAGGGCCACTTCGATGAGCAGTTCTTC.

The rearrangement uses TRBV4-1 and TRBJ1-4; 9 bases align to TRBD1. Per the germline V gene, CDR1 is MGHRA and CDR2 is YSYEKL. This CDR3 comprises 15 residues. Trimming cost V 0 bases and J 7 bases; bases outside gene matches: 3. CDR3 loop: CASSQDWDRVEKLFF. DNA of the CDR3: TGCGCCAGCAGCCAAGATTGGGACAGGGTTGAAAAACTGTTTTTT.

V usage is TRBV2 and J usage is TRBJ2-1, with TRBD1 matching 9 bases. The CDR3 totals 12 residues. CDR1 and CDR2 from the germline V gene are SNHLY and FYNNEI. Trimming removed 5 bases from V and 15 bases from J; junction bases left unmatched: 8. CDR3 in DNA: TGTGCCAGCAGTCTTACAGGGGGCGCCTGGTTCTTC. Its protein is CASSLTGGAWFF.

This clonotype came up a few times. The rearrangement links TRBV10-3 to TRBJ2-7; 10 positions agree with TRBD1. Germline CDR1 and CDR2: ENHRY and SYGVKD. The CDR3 runs to 13 residues. Germline trimming cut 11 bases from V and 7 bases from J; bases unmatched to any gene: 11. The CDR3 bases are TGTGCCGTCGCCGGGACAGGGGTTATGGAGCAGTACTTC. This gives the protein CAVAGTGVMEQYF.

The chain has TRBV11-2 and TRBJ2-1; D not resolved. The CDR3 sequence is 13 residues long. Germline V lookup: CDR1 SGHAT, CDR2 FQNNGV. Trimming took off 1 base at V and 7 bases at J, with 8 bases between the two ends. The CDR3 DNA follows: TGTGCCAGCAGCTTAGCGTTGGTAAATGAGCAGTTCTTC. This encodes CASSLALVNEQFF.

This clonotype was counted only a few times. V usage is TRBV20-1 and J usage is TRBJ2-2; the match to TRBD2 covers 12 bases. V shed 2 bases, J shed 5 bases, and the junction held 6 bases outside the gene matches. CDR1 and CDR2 (germline): DFQATT, SNEGSKA (reference sequence). CDR3 length: 16 amino acids. CDR3 DNA: TGCAGTGCTAGACTCCTCACTAGCGGGAGGACCGGGGAGCTGTTTTTT. It codes for CSARLLTSGRTGELFF.

The rearrangement joins TRBV7-2 to TRBJ2-5; tentative D call: TRBD2 (5 bases). From germline, CDR1 is SGHTA and CDR2 FQGNSA. The V gene lost 3 bases and the J gene lost 7 bases, with 6 bases spanning the gap. The CDR3 has 11 amino acids. The CDR3 region has the DNA TGTGCCAGCAGCTTGAGCGGGACCCAGTACTTC. It is translated as CASSLSGTQYF.

This clonotype has more than one count but fewer than ten. The chain uses TRBV29-1 and TRBJ2-1, with TRBD1 matching over 11 bases. Germline V gives CDR1 SQVTM, CDR2 ANQGSEA. With V trimmed by 1 base and J by 7 bases, 6 bases remained unmatched. The CDR3 is made up of 15 amino acids. The CDR3 here is CSVEGAGTGGNEQFF. Here the CDR3 DNA reads TGCAGCGTTGAAGGGGCCGGGACAGGGGGGAATGAGCAGTTCTTC.

V usage is TRBV30 and J usage is TRBJ2-1; TRBD2 matches at 13 bases. Trimming cost V 2 bases and J 8 bases; bases outside gene matches: 15. The CDR3 runs to 18 residues. The germline gives CDR1 GTSNPN, CDR2 SVGIG (reference sequence). This CDR3 is CAWSRFWTSGRSNDEQFF. CDR3 nucleotides: TGTGCCTGGAGTCGATTTTGGACTAGCGGGAGATCAAATGATGAGCAGTTCTTC.

In this sample, this clonotype turned up once. The rearrangement links TRBV14 to TRBJ2-3, with D tentatively TRBD2 (5 bases). The CDR3 covers 15 residues. Germline-derived CDR1 and CDR2 are SGHDN and FVKESK. Between the trimmed V and J ends, which lost 1 base and 6 bases, there was a span of 14 bases. This CDR3 reads CASSQGGLYGDTQYF. In nucleotides, the CDR3 is TGTGCCAGCAGCCAAGGCGGACTTTATGGGGATACGCAGTATTTT.

V and J are TRBV5-1 and TRBJ2-7; D not certain. Trimming stripped 4 bases from V and 12 bases from J, with 23 bases between. CDR1 SGHRS and CDR2 YFSETQ come from the germline V gene. The length of the CDR3 is 14 residues. The CDR3 spells CASSVPGAVKETYF. The CDR3 DNA is TGCGCCAGCAGCGTTCCGGGCGCGGTTAAGGAAACGTACTTC.

This chain links TRBV19 with TRBJ1-2; D gene uncertain. Trimming shortened V by 5 bases and J by 8 bases, and 27 bases separated the two germline ends. The CDR3 covers 17 residues. Looked up from germline, CDR1 is LNHDA and CDR2 is SQIVND (reference sequence). The CDR3, as DNA: TGTGCCAGTAGTGCTCCCCTCGGACGCGTCTCTCTTGAAGGCTACACCTTC. It yields the protein CASSAPLGRVSLEGYTF.

The chain couples TRBV9 to TRBJ2-1; TRBD2 matches 16 bases. Germline CDR1 is SGDLS and CDR2 is YYNGEE. V lost 5 bases to trimming and J lost 5 bases; unmatched junction nucleotides: 7. The CDR3 is 17 amino acids. The CDR3, as DNA: TGTGCCAGCAGTTCTACCGGGACTAGCGGGAGGGACAATGAGCAGTTCTTC. Amino acid sequence: CASSSTGTSGRDNEQFF. Full variable domain (rest looked up from reference TRBV9 and TRBJ2-1): DSGVTQTPKHLITATGQRVTLRCSPRSGDLSVYWYQQSLDQGLQFLIQYYNGEERAKGNILERFSAQQFPDLHSELNLSSLELGDSALYFCASSSTGTSGRDNEQFFGPGTRLTVL.

This chain uses TRBV14 with TRBJ2-2, with D perhaps given as TRBD1 or TRBD2 (5 bases each). This CDR3 is built from 16 residues. Germline V gives CDR1 SGHDN, CDR2 FVKESK. V lost 1 base and J 5 bases, leaving 14 bases between the germline ends. The CDR3 region has the DNA TGTGCCAGCAGCCAAGCTTCGGGACCCTTGACCGGGGAGCTGTTTTTT. Translating gives CASSQASGPLTGELFF.

The CDR3 DNA follows: TGTGCCAGCAGCTTAGATCTTGGGCCGGAGACCCAGTACTTC. This codes for CASSLDLGPETQYF. V is TRBV7-2 and J is TRBJ2-5, with D unclear. In germline, CDR1 is SGHTA, CDR2 FQGNSA. This CDR3 comprises 14 residues. V was trimmed by 1 base and J by 5 bases, leaving 11 bases between them. The entire variable domain, with the rest obtained from reference TRBV7-2 and TRBJ2-5, is as follows: GAGVSQSPSNKVTEKGKDVELRCDPISGHTALYWYRQSLGQGLEFLIYFQGNSAPDKSGLPSDRFSAERTGGSVSTLTIQRTQQEDSAVYLCASSLDLGPETQYFGPGTRLLVL.

This clonotype has just a few counts. The rearrangement links TRBV7-3 to TRBJ2-6; D unclear. The V end was cut by 3 bases, the J end by 0 bases, with 6 bases between. This CDR3 has 15 amino acids. Germline CDR1 reads SGHTA; CDR2 reads FQGTGA. The CDR3 is CASSFQHSGANVLTF. CDR3 bases: TGTGCCAGCAGCTTTCAGCACTCTGGGGCCAACGTCCTGACTTTC.

This clonotype turned up a few times. The rearrangement joins TRBV20-1 to TRBJ1-2; a possible D gene is TRBD1 (5 bases). The CDR3 contains 13 residues. V lost 7 bases and J 8 bases, leaving 20 bases between the germline ends. Germline V gene sequence: CDR1 DFQATT, CDR2 SNEGSKA (reference sequence). CDR3 sequence: CSVRRGTPMGYTF. In DNA form, the CDR3 reads TGCAGTGTTAGGCGCGGGACCCCTATGGGCTACACCTTC.

The genes are TRBV19 and TRBJ2-5; D is uncertain. The CDR3 contains 14 residues. Trimming cost V 2 bases and J 5 bases, with 12 bases left between them. Germline V gene sequence: CDR1 LNHDA, CDR2 SQIVND (reference sequence). DNA for the CDR3: TGTGCCAGTAGTATATCCCGAGGAATGGAGACCCAGTACTTC. This encodes CASSISRGMETQYF.